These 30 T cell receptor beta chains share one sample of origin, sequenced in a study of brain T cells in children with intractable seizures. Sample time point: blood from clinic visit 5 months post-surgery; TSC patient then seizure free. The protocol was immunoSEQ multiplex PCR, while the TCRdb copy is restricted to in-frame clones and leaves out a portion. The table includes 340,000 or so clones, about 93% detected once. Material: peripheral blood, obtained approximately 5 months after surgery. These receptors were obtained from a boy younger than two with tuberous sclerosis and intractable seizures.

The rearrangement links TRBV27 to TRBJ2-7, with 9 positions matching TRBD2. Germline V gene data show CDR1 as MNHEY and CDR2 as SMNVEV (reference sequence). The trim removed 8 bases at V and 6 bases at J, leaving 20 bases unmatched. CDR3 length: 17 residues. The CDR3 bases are TGTGCCAGCGGGTTAGGGTGCGGGGGGGCGTTATGGGTCGAGCAGTACTTC. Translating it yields CASGLGCGGALWVEQYF.

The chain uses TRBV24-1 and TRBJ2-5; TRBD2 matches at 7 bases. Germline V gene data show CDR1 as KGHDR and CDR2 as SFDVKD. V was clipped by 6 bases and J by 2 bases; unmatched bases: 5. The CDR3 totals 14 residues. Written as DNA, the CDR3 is TGTGCCACCAGTTCGACTAGCATTCAAGAGACCCAGTACTTC. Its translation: CATSSTSIQETQYF.

This CDR3 reads CASSLLAGTQETQYF. Here the CDR3 DNA reads TGTGCCAGCAGCTTACTAGCGGGGACCCAAGAGACCCAGTACTTC. The chain recombines TRBV7-9 with TRBJ2-5; 9 nucleotides agree with TRBD2. V shed 2 bases and J 1 base; nucleotides not matched to a gene: 2. Germline-derived CDR1 and CDR2 are SEHNR and FQNEAQ (reference sequence). This CDR3 region has 15 residues.

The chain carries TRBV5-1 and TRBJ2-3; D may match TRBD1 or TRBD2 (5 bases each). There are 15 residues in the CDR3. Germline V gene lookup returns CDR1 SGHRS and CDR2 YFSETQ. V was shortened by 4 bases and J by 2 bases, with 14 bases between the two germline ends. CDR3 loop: CASSQRDLITDTQYF. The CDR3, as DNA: TGCGCCAGCAGCCAACGGGACCTCATCACAGATACGCAGTATTTT. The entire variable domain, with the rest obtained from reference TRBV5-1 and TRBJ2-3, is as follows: KAGVTQTPRYLIKTRGQQVTLSCSPISGHRSVSWYQQTPGQGLQFLFEYFSETQRNKGNFPGRFSGRQFSNSRSEMNVSTLELGDSALYLCASSQRDLITDTQYFGPGTRLTVL.

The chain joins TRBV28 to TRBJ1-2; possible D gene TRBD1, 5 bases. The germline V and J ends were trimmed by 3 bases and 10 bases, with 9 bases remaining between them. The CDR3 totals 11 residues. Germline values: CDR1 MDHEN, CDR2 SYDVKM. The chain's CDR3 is CASSFKGIYTF. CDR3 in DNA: TGTGCCAGCAGTTTTAAGGGGATCTACACCTTC.

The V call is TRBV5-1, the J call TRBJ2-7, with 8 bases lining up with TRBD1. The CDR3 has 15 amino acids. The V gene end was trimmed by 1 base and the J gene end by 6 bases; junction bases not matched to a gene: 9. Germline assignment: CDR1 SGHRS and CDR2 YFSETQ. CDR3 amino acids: CASSLLPTGESEQYF. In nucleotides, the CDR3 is TGCGCCAGCAGCTTGCTTCCGACAGGGGAAAGCGAGCAGTACTTC.

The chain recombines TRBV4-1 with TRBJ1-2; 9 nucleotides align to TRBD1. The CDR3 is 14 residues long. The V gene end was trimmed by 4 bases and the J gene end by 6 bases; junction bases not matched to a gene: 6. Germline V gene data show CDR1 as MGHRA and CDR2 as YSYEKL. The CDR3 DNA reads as TGCGCCAGCAGCCGACAGGGGGAAGGGGATGGCTACACCTTC. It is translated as CASSRQGEGDGYTF.

In DNA, the CDR3 is TGTGCCAGCAGTGGTGGACCGTCCCGAGGGGCCCAGCATTTT. Its translation: CASSGGPSRGAQHF. The chain couples TRBV25-1 to TRBJ1-5, with D tentatively TRBD1 (5 bases). The CDR3 is made up of 14 amino acids. In germline, CDR1 is MGHDK, CDR2 SYGVNS. The germline V and J ends were trimmed by 4 bases and 11 bases, with 18 bases remaining between them. Based on the CDR3 plus reference TRBV25-1 and TRBJ1-5, the full variable domain is EADIYQTPRYLVIGTGKKITLECSQTMGHDKMYWYQQDPGMELHLIHYSYGVNSTEKGDLSSESTVSRIRTEHFPLTLESARPSHTSQYLCASSGGPSRGAQHFGDGTRLSIL.

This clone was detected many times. CDR3 nucleotide sequence: TGTGCCAGCAGTGAACAGGTTGCAGGGCCCAACTATGGCTACACCTTC. It specifies CASSEQVAGPNYGYTF. This rearrangement joins TRBV6-1 to TRBJ1-2; D possibly corresponds to TRBD1 (5 bases). Trimming removed 2 bases at V and 2 bases at J, with 15 bases between. The CDR3 has 16 amino acids. Germline values: CDR1 MNHNS, CDR2 SASEGT.

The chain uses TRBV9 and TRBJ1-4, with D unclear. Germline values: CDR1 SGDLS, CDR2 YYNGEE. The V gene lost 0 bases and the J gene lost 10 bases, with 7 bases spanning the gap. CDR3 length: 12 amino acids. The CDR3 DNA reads TGTGCCAGCAGCGTAGCGTGGGGAAAACTGTTTTTT. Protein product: CASSVAWGKLFF.

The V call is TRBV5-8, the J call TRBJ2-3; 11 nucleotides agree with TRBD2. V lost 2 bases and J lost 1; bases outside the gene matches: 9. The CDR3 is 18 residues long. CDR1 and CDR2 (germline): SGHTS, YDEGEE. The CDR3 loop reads CASSFRLAGGLGTDTQYF. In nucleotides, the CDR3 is TGTGCCAGCAGCTTTAGATTAGCGGGGGGGCTTGGCACAGATACGCAGTATTTT.

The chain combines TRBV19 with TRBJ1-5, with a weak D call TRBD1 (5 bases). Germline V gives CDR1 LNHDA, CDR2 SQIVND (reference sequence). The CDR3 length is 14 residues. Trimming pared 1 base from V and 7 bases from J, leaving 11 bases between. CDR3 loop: CASSIGGSWQPQHF. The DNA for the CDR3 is TGTGCCAGTAGTATAGGGGGGTCGTGGCAGCCCCAGCATTTT.

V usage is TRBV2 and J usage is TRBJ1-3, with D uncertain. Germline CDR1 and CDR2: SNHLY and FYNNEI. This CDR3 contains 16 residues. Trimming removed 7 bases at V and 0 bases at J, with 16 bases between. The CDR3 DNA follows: TGTGCCAGCACCCCACATGGGCTCAGCTCTGGAAACACCATATATTTT. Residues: CASTPHGLSSGNTIYF. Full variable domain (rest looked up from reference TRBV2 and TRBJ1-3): EPEVTQTPSHQVTQMGQEVILRCVPISNHLYFYWYRQILGQKVEFLVSFYNNEISEKSEIFDDQFSVERPDGSNFTLKIRSTKLEDSAMYFCASTPHGLSSGNTIYFGEGSWLTVV.

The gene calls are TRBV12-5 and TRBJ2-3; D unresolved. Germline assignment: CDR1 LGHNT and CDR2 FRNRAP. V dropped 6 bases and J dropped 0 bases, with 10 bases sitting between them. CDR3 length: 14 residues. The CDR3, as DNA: TGTGCTAGTGGCCCCCATCTTAGCACAGATACGCAGTATTTT. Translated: CASGPHLSTDTQYF.

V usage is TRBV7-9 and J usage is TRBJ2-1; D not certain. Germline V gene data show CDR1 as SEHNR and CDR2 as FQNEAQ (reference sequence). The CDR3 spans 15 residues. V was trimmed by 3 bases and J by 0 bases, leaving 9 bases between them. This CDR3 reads CASSLLRSSYNEQFF. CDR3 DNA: TGTGCCAGCAGCTTGTTGAGGAGCTCCTACAATGAGCAGTTCTTC.

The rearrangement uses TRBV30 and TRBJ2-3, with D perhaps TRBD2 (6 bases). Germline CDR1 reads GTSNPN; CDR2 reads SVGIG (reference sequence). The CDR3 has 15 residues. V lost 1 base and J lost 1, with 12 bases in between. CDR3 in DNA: TGTGCCTGGAGTGAGGGAGTAGCGGGCACAGATACGCAGTATTTT. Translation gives CAWSEGVAGTDTQYF.

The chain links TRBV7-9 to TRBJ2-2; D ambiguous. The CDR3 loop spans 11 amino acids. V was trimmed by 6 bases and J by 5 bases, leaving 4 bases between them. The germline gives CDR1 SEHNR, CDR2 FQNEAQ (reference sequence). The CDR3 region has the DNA TGTGCCAGCAGTTTAACCGGGGAGCTGTTTTTT. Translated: CASSLTGELFF.

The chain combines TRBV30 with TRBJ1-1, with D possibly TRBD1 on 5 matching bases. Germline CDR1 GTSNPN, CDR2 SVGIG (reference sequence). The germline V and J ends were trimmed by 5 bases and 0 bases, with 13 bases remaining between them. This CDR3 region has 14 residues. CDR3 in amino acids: CAWERGALNTEAFF. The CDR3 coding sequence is TGTGCCTGGGAGAGAGGGGCGCTGAACACTGAAGCTTTCTTT. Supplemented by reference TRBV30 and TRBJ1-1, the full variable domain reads SQTIHQWPATLVQPVGSPLSLECTVEGTSNPNLYWYRQAAGRGLQLLFYSVGIGQISSEVPQNLSASRPQDRQFILSSKKLLLSDSGFYLCAWERGALNTEAFFGQGTRLTVV.

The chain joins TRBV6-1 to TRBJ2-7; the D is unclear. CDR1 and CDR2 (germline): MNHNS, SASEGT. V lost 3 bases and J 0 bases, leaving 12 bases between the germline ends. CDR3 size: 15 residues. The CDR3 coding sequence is TGTGCCAGCAGTGAGGTGGACCGTAGCTCCTACGAGCAGTACTTC. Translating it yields CASSEVDRSSYEQYF.

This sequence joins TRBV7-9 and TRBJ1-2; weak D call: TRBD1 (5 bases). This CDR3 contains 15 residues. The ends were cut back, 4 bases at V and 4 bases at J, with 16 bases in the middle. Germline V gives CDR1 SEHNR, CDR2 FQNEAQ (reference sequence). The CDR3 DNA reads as TGTGCCAGCAGCTCGCGCTGGGACGGACTCTATGGCTACACCTTC. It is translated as CASSSRWDGLYGYTF. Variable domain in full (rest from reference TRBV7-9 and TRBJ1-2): DTGVSQNPRHKITKRGQNVTFRCDPISEHNRLYWYRQTLGQGPEFLTYFQNEAQLEKSRLLSDRFSAERPKGSFSTLEIQRTEQGDSAMYLCASSSRWDGLYGYTFGSGTRLTVV.

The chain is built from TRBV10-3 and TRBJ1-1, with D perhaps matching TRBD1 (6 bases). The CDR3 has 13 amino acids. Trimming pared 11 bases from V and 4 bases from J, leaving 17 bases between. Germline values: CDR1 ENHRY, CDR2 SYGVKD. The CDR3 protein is CAAWDTLGTEAFF. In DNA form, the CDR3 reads TGTGCCGCGTGGGACACTCTGGGCACTGAAGCTTTCTTT.

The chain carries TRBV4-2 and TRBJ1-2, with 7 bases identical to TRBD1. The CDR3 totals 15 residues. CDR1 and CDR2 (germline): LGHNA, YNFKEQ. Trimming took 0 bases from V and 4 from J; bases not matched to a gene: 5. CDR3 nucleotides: TGTGCCAGCAGCCAAGAAGAAGGGGGCGGCTATGGCTACACCTTC. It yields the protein CASSQEEGGGYGYTF.

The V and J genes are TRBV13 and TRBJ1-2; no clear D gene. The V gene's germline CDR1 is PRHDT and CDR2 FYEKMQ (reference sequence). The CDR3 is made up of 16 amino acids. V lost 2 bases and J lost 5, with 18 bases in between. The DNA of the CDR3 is TGTGCCAGCAGCTTAAGTCGGAAAGGGCGGGTTTATGGCTACACCTTC. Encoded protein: CASSLSRKGRVYGYTF. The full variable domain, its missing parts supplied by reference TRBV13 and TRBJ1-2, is AAGVIQSPRHLIKEKRETATLKCYPIPRHDTVYWYQQGPGQDPQFLISFYEKMQSDKGSIPDRFSAQQFSDYHSELNMSSLELGDSALYFCASSLSRKGRVYGYTFGSGTRLTVV.

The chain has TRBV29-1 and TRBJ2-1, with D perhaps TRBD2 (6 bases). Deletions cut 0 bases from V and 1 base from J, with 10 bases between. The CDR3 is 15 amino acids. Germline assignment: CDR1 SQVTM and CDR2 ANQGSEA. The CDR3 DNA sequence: TGCAGCGTTGAAGATAGCGGTTCTTCCTACAATGAGCAGTTCTTC. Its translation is CSVEDSGSSYNEQFF.

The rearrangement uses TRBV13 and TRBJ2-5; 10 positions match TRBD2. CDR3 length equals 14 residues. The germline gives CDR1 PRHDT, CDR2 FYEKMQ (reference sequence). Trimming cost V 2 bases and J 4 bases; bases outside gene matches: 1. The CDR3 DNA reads TGTGCCAGCAGCTTAAGCGGGGGGGGAGAGACCCAGTACTTC. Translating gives CASSLSGGGETQYF. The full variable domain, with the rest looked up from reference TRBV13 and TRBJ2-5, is AAGVIQSPRHLIKEKRETATLKCYPIPRHDTVYWYQQGPGQDPQFLISFYEKMQSDKGSIPDRFSAQQFSDYHSELNMSSLELGDSALYFCASSLSGGGETQYFGPGTRLLVL.

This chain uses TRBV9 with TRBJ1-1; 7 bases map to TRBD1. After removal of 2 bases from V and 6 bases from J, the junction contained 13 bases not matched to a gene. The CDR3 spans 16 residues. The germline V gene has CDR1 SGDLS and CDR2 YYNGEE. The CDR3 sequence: CASSVSWDSVKSEAFF. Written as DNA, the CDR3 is TGTGCCAGCAGCGTTAGTTGGGACAGCGTTAAATCTGAAGCTTTCTTT.

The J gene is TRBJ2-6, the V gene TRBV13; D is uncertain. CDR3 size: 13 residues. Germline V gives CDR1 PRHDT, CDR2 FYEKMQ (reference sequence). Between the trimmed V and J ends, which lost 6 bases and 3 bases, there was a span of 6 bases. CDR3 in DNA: TGTGCCAGCAGGTCGAGTGGGGCCAACGTCCTGACTTTC. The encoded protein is CASRSSGANVLTF.

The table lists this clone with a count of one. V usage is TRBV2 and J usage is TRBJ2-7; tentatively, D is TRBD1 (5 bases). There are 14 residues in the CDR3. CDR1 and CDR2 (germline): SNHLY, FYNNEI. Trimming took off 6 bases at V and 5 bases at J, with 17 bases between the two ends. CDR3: CASSIQGRRHEQYF. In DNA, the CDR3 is TGTGCCAGCAGCATTCAGGGCCGGAGACACGAGCAGTACTTC.

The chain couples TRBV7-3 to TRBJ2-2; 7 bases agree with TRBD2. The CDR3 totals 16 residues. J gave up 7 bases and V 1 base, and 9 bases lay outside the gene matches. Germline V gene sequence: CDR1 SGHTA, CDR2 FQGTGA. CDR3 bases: TGTGCCAGCAGCTTAAGGGGCGGGAGTAGGATCGGGGAGCTGTTTTTT. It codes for CASSLRGGSRIGELFF.

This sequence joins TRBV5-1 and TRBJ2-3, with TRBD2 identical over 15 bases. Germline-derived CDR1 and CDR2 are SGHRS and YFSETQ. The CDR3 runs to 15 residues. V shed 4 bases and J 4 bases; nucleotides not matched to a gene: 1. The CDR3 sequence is CASSGLAGGPDTQYF. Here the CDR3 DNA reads TGCGCCAGCAGCGGACTAGCGGGAGGGCCAGATACGCAGTATTTT.